This T cell receptor beta chain derives from a study of T cells in Graves' hyperthyroidism and ophthalmopathy (dated by TCRdb to the late 2010s). For the study in its entirety: Peripheral blood was collected at initial diagnosis, before any treatment. To identify distinguishing TCR V-J signatures, a discovery cohort of some 99 patients was used, comprising 43 with Graves' ophthalmopathy and around 60 with stable Graves' hyperthyroidism. Prospective prediction of ophthalmopathy was tested in an independent validation cohort consisting of about 20 hyperthyroidism patients and about 17 patients who later progressed to ophthalmopathy. The 75 to 100 discovery patients were randomly split 7:3 into training and test sets. The study also compared thyroid tissue and blood T-cell repertoires from five or six Graves' hyperthyroidism patients. After blood sampling, hyperthyroidism patients were treated with methimazole at a starting dose of 30 mg daily, and ophthalmopathy patients were treated with high-dose intravenous methylprednisolone. According to the paper, TCR Vbeta CDR3 sequencing was carried out on roughly 130 peripheral blood samples, which came from more than 40 ophthalmopathy, 75 to 80 hyperthyroidism and roughly 17 progressor patients.

Graves' hyperthyroidism was defined as stable when no progression to ophthalmopathy occurred over 18 months of follow-up. Hyperthyroidism patients were aged 18 to 65 years and newly diagnosed, with disease duration of less than 2 months. Exclusion was applied to patients with uncontrolled infections, other autoimmune diseases, pregnancy or lactation. Clinical symptoms, serum thyroxine and TRAb, thyroid ultrasound, and orbital computed tomography formed the basis for the diagnoses. PBMCs were isolated from approximately 10 ml of fresh peripheral blood by Ficoll-Paque density gradient centrifugation. Total RNA was extracted with Trizol reagent, and quality was checked on an Agilent 2100 Bioanalyzer. This clonotype was seen many times. Which antigen it targets is not known. Per-base quality was not reported, and no clone a single base away is much larger than it. TCR beta CDR3 regions were amplified from RNA transcripts. For the first round of RT-PCR on the TCR CDR3, the HTBI primer set was used together with the Qiagen OneStep RT-PCR kit. A second multiplex PCR round built the libraries, followed by size selection and purification. Libraries were sequenced paired-end with 100 bp reads on an Illumina HiSeq2000. The original pipeline was this. SOAPnuke was used to process the raw data, removing reads that contained adapters or uncalled bases, had a mean Phred below 15, or lacked an exact match to the constant primer or identifier. High-quality paired reads were merged using COPE v1.2.5, and each unique nucleotide sequence was defined as a clonotype. Clonotypes were aligned to IMGT TRBV, TRBD and TRBJ reference segments using MiTCR v1.1. Only V-J combinations with frequency above 0.0001, covering approximately 99% of repertoires, were analysed. The TCS score was defined as F50 (clonal expansion) divided by E x V (chaos), with BLOSUM62-based TCRdist calculated between CDR3 peptides within each V-J. Welch's t-statistics and random forest reduced 514 V-J features to about 13, which were used in a naive Bayes classifier (R e1071). Starting from the raw public reads, TCRdb applied fastp trimming at Q25, assembled clones with MiXCR and retained in-frame beta chains. Entries that share a CDR3 protein sequence are merged under the most common genes and DNA. Here the V and J calls rest on TCRdb's processing, not on the authors' analysis. The sample table shows under 450,000 distinct CDR3 sequences, and more than 15% are seen once. Of the sample, 7.5% to 8% is held by the ten largest clones.

The CDR3 runs 16 amino acids, cysteine and phenylalanine included. Kept here is only the CDR3 DNA, which spans 48 bases and is read in frame from base 1. CDR1 is given as MRHNA and CDR2 as SNTAGT, both from the germline V gene. The V end gives up 3 bases and the J end 0 bases, leaving 2 bases in the junction not matched to a gene. Findings and caveats that apply to the study as a whole: Ophthalmopathy was separated from stable hyperthyroidism by a 13 V-J signature model, with around 90% sensitivity and about 81% specificity obtained in cross-validation and 80%/75% obtained in testing. In validation, the model predicted progression to ophthalmopathy a median of roughly 6.5 months before onset, with 70% to 71% sensitivity and almost 75% specificity. Most expanded thyroid clonotypes (frequency above 0.001) were also found in blood, which suggests that blood repertoires may mirror thyroid immune responses. No statistical method was used to set the sample size in advance, and investigators knew the group allocation.

Material for sequencing was blood. The TCR sequence derives from a woman between 18 and 30 years old with Graves' hyperthyroidism. The chain couples TRBV6-4 to TRBJ2-3; TRBD2 aligns with 11 central bases. The CDR3 protein sequence reads: CASSEASGGSTDTQYF. The nucleotide sequence is given as TGTGCCAGCAGTGAGGCTAGCGGGGGGAGCACAGATACGCAGTATTTT.